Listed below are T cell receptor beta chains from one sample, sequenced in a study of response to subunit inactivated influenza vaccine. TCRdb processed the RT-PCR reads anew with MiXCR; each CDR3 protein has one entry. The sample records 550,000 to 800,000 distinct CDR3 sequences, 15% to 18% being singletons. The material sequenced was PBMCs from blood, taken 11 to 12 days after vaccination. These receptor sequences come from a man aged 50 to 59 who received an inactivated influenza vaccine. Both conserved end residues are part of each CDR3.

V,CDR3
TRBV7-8,CASSLDLSYTGELFF
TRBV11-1,CATPPSLAGVVSYNEQFF
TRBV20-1,CSYGLAEYNEQFF
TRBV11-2,CASSLILSRGAGNEQFF
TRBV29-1,CSVSTSGGSYEQYF
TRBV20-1,CSARDPSGRGNEQFF
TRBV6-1,CASSTRDRGLGADTQYF
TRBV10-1,CASSGFGQEKWGSYEQYF
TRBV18,CASSPQGPGANVLTF
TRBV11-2,CASSDRHGESYEQYF
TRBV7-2,CASSLLGQMEETQYF
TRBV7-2,CASSLAMGWGLAGETQYF
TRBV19,CASMSGGGFTDTQYF
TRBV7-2,CASSSGLAGVYEQYF
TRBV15,CATSRDPGVNTEAFF
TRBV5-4,CASSRALGQGETQYF
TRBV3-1,CASSGLRGNYGYTF
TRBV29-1,CSVVHSGNTIYF
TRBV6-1,CASSEIFSQETQYF
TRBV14,CASSQVFENSPLHF
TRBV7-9,CASSLETPTGELFF
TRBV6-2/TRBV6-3,CASSYEWHTEAFF
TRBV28,CASSPAGTGGFFEQFF
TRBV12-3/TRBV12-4,CASSFHRTTGPGYTF
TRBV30,CAWSVAGEQYF
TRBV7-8,CASSLIRRIATDTQYF
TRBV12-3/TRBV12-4,CASSFQGPYGYTF
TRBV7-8,CASSLGAPGLGTEAFF
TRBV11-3,CASSSSAGGGYEQYF
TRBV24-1,CATSEYTDTQYF
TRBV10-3,CAISVPMGGYTF
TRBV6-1,CASRPLTGYHEQYF
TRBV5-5,CASSPGSFGTAYNEQFF
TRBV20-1,CSARDWQMNTEAFF
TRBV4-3,CASSQVGLAGGIEQFF
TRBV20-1,CSARGTNPYEQYF
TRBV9,CASSVAGTYNEQFF
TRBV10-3,CATGGGGGTQYNEQFF
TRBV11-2,CASSQSTNYGYTF
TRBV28,CASSLFGLSNQPQHF
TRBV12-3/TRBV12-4,CATGTGPIGDTF
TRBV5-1,CASSLVAPSYNEQFF
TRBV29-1,CSVGTPSYNEQFF
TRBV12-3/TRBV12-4,CASSFSREAGNTIYF
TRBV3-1,CASSQDYNSPLHF
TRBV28,CASRRGTSSTDTQYF
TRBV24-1,CATSDSANSGANVLTF
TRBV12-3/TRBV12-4,CASRVGTSLRYEQYF
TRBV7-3,CASSDGTGNEQFF
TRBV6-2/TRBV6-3,CASSAVLGNEQFF
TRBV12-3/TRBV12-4,CASSMLIDTEAFF
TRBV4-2,CASSQGLPGQSIQYF